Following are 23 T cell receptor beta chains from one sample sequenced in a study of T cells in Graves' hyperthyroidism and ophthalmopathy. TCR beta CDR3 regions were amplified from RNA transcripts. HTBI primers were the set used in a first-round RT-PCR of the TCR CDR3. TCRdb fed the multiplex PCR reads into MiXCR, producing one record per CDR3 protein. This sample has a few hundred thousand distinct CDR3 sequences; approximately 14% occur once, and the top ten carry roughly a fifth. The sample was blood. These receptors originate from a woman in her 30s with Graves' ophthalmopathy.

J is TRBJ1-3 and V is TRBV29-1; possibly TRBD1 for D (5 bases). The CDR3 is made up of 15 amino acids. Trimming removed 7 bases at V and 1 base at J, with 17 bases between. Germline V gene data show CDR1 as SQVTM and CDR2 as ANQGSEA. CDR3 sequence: CSAWGGVVSGNTIYF. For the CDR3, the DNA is TGCAGCGCATGGGGAGGGGTAGTGTCTGGAAACACCATATATTTT.

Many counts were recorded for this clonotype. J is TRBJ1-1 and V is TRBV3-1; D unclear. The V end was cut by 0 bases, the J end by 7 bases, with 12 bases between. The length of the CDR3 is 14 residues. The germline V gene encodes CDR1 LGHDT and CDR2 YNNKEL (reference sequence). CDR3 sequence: CASSQEINEVEAFF. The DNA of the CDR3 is TGTGCCAGCAGCCAAGAGATCAATGAGGTTGAAGCTTTCTTT.

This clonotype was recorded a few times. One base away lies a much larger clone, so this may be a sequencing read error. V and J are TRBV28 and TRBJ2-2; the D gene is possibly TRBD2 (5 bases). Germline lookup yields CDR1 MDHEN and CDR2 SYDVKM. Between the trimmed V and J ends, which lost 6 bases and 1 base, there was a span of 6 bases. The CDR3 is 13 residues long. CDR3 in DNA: TGTGCCAGCAGGGAGGAGAACACCGGGGAGCTGTTTTTT. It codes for CASREENTGELFF.

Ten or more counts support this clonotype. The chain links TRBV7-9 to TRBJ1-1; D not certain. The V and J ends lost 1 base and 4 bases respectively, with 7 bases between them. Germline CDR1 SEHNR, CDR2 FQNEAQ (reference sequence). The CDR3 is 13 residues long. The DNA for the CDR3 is TGTGCCAGCAGCTTAGGGGAGGCCACTGAAGCTTTCTTT. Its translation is CASSLGEATEAFF.

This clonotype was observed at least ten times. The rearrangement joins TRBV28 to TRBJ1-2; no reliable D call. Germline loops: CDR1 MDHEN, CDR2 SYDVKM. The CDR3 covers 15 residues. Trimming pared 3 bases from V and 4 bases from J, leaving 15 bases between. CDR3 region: CASSFRARLGYGYTF. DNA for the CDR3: TGTGCCAGCAGTTTTAGGGCCAGGTTGGGCTATGGCTACACCTTC.

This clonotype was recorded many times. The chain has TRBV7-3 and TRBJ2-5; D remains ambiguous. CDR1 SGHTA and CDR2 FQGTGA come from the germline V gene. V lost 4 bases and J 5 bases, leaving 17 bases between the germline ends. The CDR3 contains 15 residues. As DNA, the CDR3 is TGTGCCAGCAGCTCCTCGTCAGCGCTGGGGGAGACCCAGTACTTC. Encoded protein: CASSSSSALGETQYF. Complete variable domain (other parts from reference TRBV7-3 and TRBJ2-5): GAGVSQTPSNKVTEKGKYVELRCDPISGHTALYWYRQSLGQGPEFLIYFQGTGAADDSGLPNDRFFAVRPEGSVSTLKIQRTERGDSAVYLCASSSSSALGETQYFGPGTRLLVL.

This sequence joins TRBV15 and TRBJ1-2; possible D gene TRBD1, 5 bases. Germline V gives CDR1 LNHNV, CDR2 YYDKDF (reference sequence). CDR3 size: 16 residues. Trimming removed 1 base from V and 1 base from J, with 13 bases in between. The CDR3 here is CATSRVAGNYNYGYTF. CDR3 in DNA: TGTGCCACCAGCAGAGTGGCAGGGAATTATAACTATGGCTACACCTTC.

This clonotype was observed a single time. DNA for the CDR3: TGTGCCATCAGTGTGGGGGGACTAGCGGCTAACCCCTACGAGCAGTACTTC. It encodes CAISVGGLAANPYEQYF. The J gene is TRBJ2-7, the V gene TRBV10-3, with 11 bases identical to TRBD2. Looked up from germline, CDR1 is ENHRY and CDR2 is SYGVKD. The V segment lost 4 bases and the J segment 2 bases; nucleotides outside the gene matches: 10. The CDR3 has 17 residues.

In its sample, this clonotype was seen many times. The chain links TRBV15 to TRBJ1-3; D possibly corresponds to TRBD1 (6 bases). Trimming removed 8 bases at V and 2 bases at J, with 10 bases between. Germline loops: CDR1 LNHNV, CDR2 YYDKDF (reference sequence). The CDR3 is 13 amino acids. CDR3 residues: CATDTGTGNTIYF. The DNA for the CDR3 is TGTGCCACCGATACAGGGACTGGAAACACCATATATTTT.

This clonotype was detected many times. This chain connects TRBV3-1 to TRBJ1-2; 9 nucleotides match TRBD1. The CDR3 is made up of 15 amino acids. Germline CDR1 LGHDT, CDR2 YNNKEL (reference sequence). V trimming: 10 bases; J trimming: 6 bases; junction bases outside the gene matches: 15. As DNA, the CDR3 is TGTGCCAACCCGGGACAGGGAGGAGATTGTGATGGCTACACCTTC. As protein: CANPGQGGDCDGYTF.

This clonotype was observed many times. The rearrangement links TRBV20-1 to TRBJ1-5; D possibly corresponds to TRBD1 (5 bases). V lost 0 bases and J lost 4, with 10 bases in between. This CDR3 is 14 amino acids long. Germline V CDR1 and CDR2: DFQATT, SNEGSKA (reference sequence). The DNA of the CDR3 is TGCAGTGCTAGAGAGGGGGTTTGGAATCAGCCCCAGCATTTT. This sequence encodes CSAREGVWNQPQHF.

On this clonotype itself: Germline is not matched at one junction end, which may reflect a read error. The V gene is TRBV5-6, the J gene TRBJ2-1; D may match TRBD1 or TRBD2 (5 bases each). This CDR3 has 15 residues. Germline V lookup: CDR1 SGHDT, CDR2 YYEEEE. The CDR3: CASSLGGSSCNEQFF. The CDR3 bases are TGTGCCAGCAGCTTGGGGGGGAGCTCCTGCAATGAGCAGTTCTTC.

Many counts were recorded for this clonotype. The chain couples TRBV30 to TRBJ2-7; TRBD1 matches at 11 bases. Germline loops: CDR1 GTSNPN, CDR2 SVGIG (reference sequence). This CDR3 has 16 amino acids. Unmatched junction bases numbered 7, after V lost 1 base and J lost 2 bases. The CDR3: CAWSETSGQGAYEQYF. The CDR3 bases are TGTGCCTGGAGTGAGACTTCGGGACAGGGGGCCTACGAGCAGTACTTC. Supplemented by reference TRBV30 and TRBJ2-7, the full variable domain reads SQTIHQWPATLVQPVGSPLSLECTVEGTSNPNLYWYRQAAGRGLQLLFYSVGIGQISSEVPQNLSASRPQDRQFILSSKKLLLSDSGFYLCAWSETSGQGAYEQYFGPGTRLTVT.

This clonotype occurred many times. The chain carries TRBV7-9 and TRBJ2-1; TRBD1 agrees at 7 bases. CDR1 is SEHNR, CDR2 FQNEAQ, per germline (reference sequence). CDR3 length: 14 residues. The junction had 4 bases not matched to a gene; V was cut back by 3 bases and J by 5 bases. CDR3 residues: CASSFTGANNEQFF. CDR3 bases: TGTGCCAGCAGCTTCACAGGGGCGAACAATGAGCAGTTCTTC.

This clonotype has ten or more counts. The CDR3 DNA follows: TGTGCCAGCAGTGAAATGACAGGCCTTTATAATTCACCCCTCCACTTT. Protein sequence: CASSEMTGLYNSPLHF. V usage is TRBV2 and J usage is TRBJ1-6; D might be TRBD1 (6 bases). V was cut by 2 bases and J by 4 bases, with 12 bases left in between. Germline V gene data show CDR1 as SNHLY and CDR2 as FYNNEI. This CDR3 is built from 16 residues.

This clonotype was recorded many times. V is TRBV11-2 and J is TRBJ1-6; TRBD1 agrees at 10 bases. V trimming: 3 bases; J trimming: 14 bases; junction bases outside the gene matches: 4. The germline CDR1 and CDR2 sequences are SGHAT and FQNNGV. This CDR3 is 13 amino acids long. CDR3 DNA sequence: TGTGCCAGCAGCTTGACAGGGGGCACGGCCCTCCACTTT. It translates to CASSLTGGTALHF.

CDR3 sequence (DNA): TGTGCCAGCAGCTTAGCTTTAGGGGGGCGCGATCAGCCCCAGCATTTT. The encoded protein is CASSLALGGRDQPQHF. The rearrangement joins TRBV7-9 to TRBJ1-5; D perhaps matches TRBD1 (6 bases). The CDR3 extends over 16 amino acids. V gave up 0 bases and J gave up 5 bases, with 14 bases separating them. Looked up from germline, CDR1 is SEHNR and CDR2 is FQNEAQ (reference sequence).

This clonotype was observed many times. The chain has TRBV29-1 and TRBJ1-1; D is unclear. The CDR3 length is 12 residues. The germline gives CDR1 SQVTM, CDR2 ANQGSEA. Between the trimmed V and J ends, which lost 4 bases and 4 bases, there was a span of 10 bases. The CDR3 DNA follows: TGCAGCGTTGCAACAGCGCGCACTGAAGCTTTCTTT. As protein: CSVATARTEAFF.

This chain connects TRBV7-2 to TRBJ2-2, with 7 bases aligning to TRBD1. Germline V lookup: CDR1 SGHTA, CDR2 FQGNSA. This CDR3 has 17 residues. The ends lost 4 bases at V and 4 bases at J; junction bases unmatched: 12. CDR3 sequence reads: CASSYNLGQQITGELFF. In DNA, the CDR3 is TGTGCCAGCAGCTATAACTTGGGACAGCAGATCACCGGGGAGCTGTTTTTT.

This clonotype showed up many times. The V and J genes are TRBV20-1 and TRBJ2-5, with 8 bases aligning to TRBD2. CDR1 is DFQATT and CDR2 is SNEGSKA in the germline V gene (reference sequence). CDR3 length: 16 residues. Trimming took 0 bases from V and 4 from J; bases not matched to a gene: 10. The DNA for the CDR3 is TGCAGTGCTAGAGATCTATCGAGCGGGGGTAGAGAGACCCAGTACTTC. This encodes CSARDLSSGGRETQYF.

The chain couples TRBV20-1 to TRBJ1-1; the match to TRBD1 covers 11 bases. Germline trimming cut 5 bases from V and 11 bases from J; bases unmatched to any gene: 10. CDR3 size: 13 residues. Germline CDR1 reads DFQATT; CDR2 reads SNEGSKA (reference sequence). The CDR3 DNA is TGCAGTGCTCGAGGACAGGGGGCGAATGAGGCTTTCTTT. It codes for CSARGQGANEAFF.

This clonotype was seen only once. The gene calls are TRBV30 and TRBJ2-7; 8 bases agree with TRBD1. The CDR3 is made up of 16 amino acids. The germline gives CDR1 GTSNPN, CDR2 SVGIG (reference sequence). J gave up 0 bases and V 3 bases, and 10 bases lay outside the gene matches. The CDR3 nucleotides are TGTGCCTGGAGCTCACCTAGGACAGGGTCCTCCTACGAGCAGTACTTC. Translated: CAWSSPRTGSSYEQYF.

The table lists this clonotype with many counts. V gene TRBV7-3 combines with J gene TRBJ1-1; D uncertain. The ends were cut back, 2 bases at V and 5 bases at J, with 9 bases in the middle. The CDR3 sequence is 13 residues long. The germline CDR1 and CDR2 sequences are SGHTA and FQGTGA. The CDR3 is CASSLDSVTEAFF. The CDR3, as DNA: TGTGCCAGCAGCTTAGATAGCGTGACTGAAGCTTTCTTT. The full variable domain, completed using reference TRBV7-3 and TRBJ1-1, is GAGVSQTPSNKVTEKGKYVELRCDPISGHTALYWYRQSLGQGPEFLIYFQGTGAADDSGLPNDRFFAVRPEGSVSTLKIQRTERGDSAVYLCASSLDSVTEAFFGQGTRLTVV.